A single T cell receptor (beta chain) is shown here with its context. The target antigen is unknown. The data are from a study of fetal regulatory T cell absence and autoimmunity. Generated by immunoSEQ multiplex PCR, the TCRdb table keeps only in-frame clones and is missing some. The sample gives 45,000 to 50,000 clones, roughly 80% of which show up once; 0.41% is in the top ten. Study-wide points: Oligoclonal TCR enrichment in pancreas over cord blood reached over 90-fold for some clones.

CDR1 is MNHEY and CDR2 is SVGAGI in the germline V gene. The germline V and J ends were trimmed by 5 bases and 0 bases, with 11 bases remaining between them. CDR3 length: 14 amino acids. Sequenced: cord blood. The chain recombines TRBV6-5 with TRBJ2-7; D possibly corresponds to TRBD1 (7 bases). This clonotype was obtained from a newborn boy with IPEX syndrome. The CDR3 DNA follows: TGTGCCAGCAGTCGACAGGGACTCTCCTACGAGCAGTACTTC. Protein sequence: CASSRQGLSYEQYF.